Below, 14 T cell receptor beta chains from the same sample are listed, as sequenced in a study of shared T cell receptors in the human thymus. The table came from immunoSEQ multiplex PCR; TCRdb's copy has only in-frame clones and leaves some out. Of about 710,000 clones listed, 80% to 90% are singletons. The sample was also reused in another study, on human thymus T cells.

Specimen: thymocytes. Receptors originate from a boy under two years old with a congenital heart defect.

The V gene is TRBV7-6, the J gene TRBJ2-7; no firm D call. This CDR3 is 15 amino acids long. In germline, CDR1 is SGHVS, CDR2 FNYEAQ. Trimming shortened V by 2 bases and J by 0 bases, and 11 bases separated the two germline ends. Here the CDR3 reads CASSLPPNSSYEQYF. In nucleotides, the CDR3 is TGTGCCAGCAGCTTACCGCCGAATAGCTCCTACGAGCAGTACTTC.

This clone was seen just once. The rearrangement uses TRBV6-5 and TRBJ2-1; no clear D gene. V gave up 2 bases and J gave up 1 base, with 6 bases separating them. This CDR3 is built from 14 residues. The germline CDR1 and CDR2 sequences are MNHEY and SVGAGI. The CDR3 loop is CASSYGPSYNEQFF. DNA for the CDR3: TGTGCCAGCAGTTACGGGCCTTCCTACAATGAGCAGTTCTTC.

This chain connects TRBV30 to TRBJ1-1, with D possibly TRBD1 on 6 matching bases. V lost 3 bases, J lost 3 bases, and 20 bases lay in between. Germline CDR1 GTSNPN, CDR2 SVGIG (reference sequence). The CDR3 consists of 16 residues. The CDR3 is CAWRGDTRGSHTEAFF. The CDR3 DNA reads TGTGCCTGGAGAGGAGATACAAGGGGGTCTCACACTGAAGCTTTCTTT.

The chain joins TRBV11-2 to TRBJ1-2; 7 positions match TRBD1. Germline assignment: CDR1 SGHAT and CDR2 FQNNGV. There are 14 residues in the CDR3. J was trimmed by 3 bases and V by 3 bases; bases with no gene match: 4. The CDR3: CASSFEGADYGYTF. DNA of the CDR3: TGTGCCAGCAGCTTTGAGGGGGCAGACTATGGCTACACCTTC.

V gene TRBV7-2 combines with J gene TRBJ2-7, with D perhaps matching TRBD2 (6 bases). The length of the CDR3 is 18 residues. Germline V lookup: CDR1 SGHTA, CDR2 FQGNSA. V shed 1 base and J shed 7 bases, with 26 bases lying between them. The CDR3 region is CASSLERVRVRGSREQYF. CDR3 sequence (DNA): TGTGCCAGCAGCTTAGAGCGTGTCAGGGTGCGGGGTTCGAGGGAGCAGTACTTC. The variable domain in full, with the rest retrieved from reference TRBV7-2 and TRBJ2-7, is GAGVSQSPSNKVTEKGKDVELRCDPISGHTALYWYRQSLGQGLEFLIYFQGNSAPDKSGLPSDRFSAERTGGSVSTLTIQRTQQEDSAVYLCASSLERVRVRGSREQYFGPGTRLTVT.

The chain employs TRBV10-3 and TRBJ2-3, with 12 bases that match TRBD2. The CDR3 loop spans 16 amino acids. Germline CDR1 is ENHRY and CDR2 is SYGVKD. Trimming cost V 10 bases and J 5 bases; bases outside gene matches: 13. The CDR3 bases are TGTGCCAGCTCTACTCCTAGCGGGGGGGCCAGAGATACGCAGTATTTT. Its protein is CASSTPSGGARDTQYF.

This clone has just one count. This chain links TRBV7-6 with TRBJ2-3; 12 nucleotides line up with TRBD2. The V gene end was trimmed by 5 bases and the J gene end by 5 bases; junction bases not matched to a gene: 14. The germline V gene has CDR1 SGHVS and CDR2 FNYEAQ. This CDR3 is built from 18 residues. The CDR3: CASSPKRLAGVSGDTQYF. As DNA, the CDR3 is TGTGCCAGCAGCCCAAAACGACTAGCGGGAGTTTCCGGAGATACGCAGTATTTT.

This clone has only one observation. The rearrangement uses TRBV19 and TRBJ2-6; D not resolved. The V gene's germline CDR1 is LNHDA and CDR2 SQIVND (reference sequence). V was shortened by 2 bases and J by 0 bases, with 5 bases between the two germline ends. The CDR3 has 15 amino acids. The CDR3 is CASSIPNSGANVLTF. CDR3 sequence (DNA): TGTGCCAGTAGTATACCCAACTCTGGGGCCAACGTCCTGACTTTC.

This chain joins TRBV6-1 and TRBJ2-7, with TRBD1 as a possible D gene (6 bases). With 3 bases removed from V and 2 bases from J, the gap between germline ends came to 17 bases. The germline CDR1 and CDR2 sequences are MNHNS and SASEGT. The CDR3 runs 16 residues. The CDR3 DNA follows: TGTGCCAGCAGTGATGCAGGGGAAGAATTCCCCTACGAGCAGTACTTC. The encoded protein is CASSDAGEEFPYEQYF.

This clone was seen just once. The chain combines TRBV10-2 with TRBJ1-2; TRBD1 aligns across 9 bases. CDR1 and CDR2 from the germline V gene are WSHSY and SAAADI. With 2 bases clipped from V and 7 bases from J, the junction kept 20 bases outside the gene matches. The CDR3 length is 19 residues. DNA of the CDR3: TGCGCCAGCAGTGAGCGAAGTGGGGGGGGACAGGGTGGGAGAAGTGGCTACACCTTC. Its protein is CASSERSGGGQGGRSGYTF.

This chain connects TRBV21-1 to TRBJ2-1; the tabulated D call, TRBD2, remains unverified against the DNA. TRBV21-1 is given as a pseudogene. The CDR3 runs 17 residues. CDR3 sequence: CASSKSGLAGDYNEQFF. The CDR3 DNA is TGTGCCAGCAGCAAAAGTGGACTAGCGGGAGACTACAATGAGCAGTTCTTC.

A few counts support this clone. The CDR3 sequence: CASSFLGGTAPQYF. The DNA of the CDR3 is TGCGCCAGCAGCTTCCTTGGCGGGACCGCGCCGCAGTACTTC. The rearrangement uses TRBV5-1 and TRBJ2-7; D is perhaps TRBD2 (6 bases). Germline values: CDR1 SGHRS, CDR2 YFSETQ. CDR3 length equals 14 residues. Trimming shortened V by 2 bases and J by 9 bases, and 18 bases separated the two germline ends.

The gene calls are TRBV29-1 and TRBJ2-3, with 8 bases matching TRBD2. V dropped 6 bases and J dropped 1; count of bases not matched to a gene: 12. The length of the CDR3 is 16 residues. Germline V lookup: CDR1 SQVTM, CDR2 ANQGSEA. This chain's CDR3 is CSVAPWGREGTDTQYF. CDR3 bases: TGCAGCGTAGCACCCTGGGGGCGGGAGGGCACAGATACGCAGTATTTT.

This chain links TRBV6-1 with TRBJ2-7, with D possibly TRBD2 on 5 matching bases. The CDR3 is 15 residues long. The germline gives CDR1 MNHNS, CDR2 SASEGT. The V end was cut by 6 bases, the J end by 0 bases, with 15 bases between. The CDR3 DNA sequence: TGTGCCAGCAGCCTTTATACTAGTTCCTCCTACGAGCAGTACTTC. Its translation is CASSLYTSSSYEQYF.